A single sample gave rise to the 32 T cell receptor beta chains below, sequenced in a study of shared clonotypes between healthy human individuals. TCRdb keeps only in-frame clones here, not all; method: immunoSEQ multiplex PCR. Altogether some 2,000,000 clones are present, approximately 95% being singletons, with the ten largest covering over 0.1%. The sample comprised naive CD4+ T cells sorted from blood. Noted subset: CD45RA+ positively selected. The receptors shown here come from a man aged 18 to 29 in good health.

The CDR3 reads CACTPGYYGYTF. In DNA form, the CDR3 reads TGTGCCTGTACGCCGGGTTACTATGGCTACACCTTC. The chain links TRBV30 to TRBJ1-2, with D unclear. Per germline, CDR1 GTSNPN and CDR2 SVGIG (reference sequence). The CDR3 extends over 12 amino acids. V was clipped by 6 bases and J by 3 bases, with 11 bases between them.

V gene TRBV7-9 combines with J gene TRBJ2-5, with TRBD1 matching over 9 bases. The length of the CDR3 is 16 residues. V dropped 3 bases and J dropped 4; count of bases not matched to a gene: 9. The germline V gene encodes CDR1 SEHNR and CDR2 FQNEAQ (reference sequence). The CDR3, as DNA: TGTGCCAGCAGCTTTAGTGGGACAGGGACTTCAGAGACCCAGTACTTC. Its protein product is CASSFSGTGTSETQYF.

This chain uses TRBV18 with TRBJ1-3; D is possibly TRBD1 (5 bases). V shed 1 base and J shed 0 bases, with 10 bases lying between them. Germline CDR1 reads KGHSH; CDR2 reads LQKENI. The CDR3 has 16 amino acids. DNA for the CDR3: TGTGCCAGCTCACCACAGGGGAGGCGCTCTGGAAACACCATATATTTT. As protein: CASSPQGRRSGNTIYF.

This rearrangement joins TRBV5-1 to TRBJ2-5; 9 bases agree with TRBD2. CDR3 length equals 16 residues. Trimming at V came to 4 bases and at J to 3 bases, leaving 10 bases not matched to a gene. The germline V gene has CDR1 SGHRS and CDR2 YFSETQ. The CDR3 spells CASSPEGAGGKETQYF. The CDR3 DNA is TGCGCCAGCAGCCCTGAGGGGGCGGGGGGGAAAGAGACCCAGTACTTC.

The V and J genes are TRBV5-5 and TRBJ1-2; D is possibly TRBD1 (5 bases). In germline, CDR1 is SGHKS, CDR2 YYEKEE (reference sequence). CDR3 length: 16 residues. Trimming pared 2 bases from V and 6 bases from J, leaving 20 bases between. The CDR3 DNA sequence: TGTGCCAGCAGCTTTGATCCAGACGGGACGATAAATGGCTACACCTTC. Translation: CASSFDPDGTINGYTF.

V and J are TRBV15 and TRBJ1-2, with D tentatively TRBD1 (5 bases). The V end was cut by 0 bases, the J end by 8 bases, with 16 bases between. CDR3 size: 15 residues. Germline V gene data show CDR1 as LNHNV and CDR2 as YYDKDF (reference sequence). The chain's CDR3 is CATSRDLTDPPGYTF. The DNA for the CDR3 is TGTGCCACCAGCAGAGATTTGACAGATCCCCCGGGCTACACCTTC.

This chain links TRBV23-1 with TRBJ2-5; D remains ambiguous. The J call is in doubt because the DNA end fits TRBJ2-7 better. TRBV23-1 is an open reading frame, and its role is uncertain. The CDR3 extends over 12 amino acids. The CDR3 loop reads CASSRLGNEQYF. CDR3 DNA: TGCGCCAGCAGTCGACTGGGAAACGAGCAGTACTTC.

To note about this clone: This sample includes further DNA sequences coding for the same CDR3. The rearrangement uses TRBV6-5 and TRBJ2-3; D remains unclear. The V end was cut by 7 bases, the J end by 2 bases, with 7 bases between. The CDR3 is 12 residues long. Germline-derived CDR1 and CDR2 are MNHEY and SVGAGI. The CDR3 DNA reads TGTGCCAGCAAAAGCTCCACAGATACGCAGTATTTT. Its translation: CASKSSTDTQYF.

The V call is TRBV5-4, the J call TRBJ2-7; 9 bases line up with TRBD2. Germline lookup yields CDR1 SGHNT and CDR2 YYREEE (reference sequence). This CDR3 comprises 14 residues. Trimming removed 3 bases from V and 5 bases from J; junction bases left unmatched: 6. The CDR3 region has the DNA TGTGCCAGCAGCTCAGGGCTAGCGGGACACGAGCAGTACTTC. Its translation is CASSSGLAGHEQYF.

The CDR3 DNA reads TGTGCCAGCAGTTCCTGGCTAGCCCGGGAAGCTTTCTTT. This translates into CASSSWLAREAFF. The V call is TRBV6-1, the J call TRBJ1-1; D is uncertain. The CDR3 loop spans 13 amino acids. Trimming pared 5 bases from V and 8 bases from J, leaving 15 bases between. In germline, CDR1 is MNHNS, CDR2 SASEGT.

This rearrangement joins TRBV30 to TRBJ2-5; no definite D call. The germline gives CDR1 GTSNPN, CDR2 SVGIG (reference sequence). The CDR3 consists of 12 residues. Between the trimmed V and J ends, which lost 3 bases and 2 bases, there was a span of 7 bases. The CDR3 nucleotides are TGTGCCTGGAGACCGCTTCAAGAGACCCAGTACTTC. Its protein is CAWRPLQETQYF.

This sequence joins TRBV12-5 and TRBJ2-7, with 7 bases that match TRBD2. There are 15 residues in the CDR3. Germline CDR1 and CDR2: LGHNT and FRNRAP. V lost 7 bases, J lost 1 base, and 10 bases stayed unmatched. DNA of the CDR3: TGTGCTAGTGTCCGGGGGGATACGTTTTCCTACGAGCAGTACTTC. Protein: CASVRGDTFSYEQYF.

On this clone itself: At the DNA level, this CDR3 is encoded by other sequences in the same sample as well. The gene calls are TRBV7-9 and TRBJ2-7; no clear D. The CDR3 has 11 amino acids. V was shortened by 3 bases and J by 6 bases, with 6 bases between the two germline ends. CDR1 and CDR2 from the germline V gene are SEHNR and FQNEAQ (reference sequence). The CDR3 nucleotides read TGTGCCAGCAGCTTGGTCGGCGAGCAGTACTTC. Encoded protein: CASSLVGEQYF.

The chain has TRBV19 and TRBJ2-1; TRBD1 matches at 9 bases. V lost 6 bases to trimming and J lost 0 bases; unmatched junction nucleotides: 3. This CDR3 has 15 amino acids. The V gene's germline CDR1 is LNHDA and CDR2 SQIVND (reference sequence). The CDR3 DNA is TGTGCCAGTAGAACGGACAGGGGCTCCTACAATGAGCAGTTCTTC. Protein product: CASRTDRGSYNEQFF. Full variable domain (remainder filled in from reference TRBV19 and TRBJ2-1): DGGITQSPKYLFRKEGQNVTLSCEQNLNHDAMYWYRQDPGQGLRLIYYSQIVNDFQKGDIAEGYSVSREKKESFPLTVTSAQKNPTAFYLCASRTDRGSYNEQFFGPGTRLTVL.

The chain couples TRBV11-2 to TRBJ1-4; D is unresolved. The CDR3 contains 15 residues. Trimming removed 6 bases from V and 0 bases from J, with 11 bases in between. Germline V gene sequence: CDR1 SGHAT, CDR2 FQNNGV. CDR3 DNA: TGTGCCAGCAGGCGAGAAGGGACAACTAATGAAAAACTGTTTTTT. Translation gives CASRREGTTNEKLFF.

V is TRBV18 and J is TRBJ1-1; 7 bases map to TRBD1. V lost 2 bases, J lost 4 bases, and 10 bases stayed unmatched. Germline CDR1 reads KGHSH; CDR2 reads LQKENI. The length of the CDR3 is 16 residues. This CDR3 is CASSPMGVRGFTEAFF. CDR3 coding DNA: TGTGCCAGCTCACCAATGGGAGTCAGGGGGTTCACTGAAGCTTTCTTT.

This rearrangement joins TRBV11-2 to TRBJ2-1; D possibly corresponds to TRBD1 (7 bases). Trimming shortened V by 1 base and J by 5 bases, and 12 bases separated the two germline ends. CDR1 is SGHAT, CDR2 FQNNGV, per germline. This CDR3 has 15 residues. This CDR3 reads CASSLGQGGHNEQFF. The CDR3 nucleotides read TGTGCCAGCAGCTTAGGCCAGGGGGGCCACAATGAGCAGTTCTTC.

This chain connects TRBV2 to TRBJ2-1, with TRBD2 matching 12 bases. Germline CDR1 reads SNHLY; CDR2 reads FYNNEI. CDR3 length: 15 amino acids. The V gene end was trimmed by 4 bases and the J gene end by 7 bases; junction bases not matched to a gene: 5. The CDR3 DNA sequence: TGTGCCAGCAGTGCGTCTAGCGGGGGGGCAAATGAGCAGTTCTTC. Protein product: CASSASSGGANEQFF. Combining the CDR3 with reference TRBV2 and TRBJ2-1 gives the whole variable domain EPEVTQTPSHQVTQMGQEVILRCVPISNHLYFYWYRQILGQKVEFLVSFYNNEISEKSEIFDDQFSVERPDGSNFTLKIRSTKLEDSAMYFCASSASSGGANEQFFGPGTRLTVL.

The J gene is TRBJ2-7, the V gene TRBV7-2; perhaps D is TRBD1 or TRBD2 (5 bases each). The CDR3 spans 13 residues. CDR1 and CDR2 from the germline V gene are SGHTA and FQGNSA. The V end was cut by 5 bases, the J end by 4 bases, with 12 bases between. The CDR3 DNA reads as TGTGCCAGCAGCGGGAGAAGGGGTTACGAGCAGTACTTC. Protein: CASSGRRGYEQYF.

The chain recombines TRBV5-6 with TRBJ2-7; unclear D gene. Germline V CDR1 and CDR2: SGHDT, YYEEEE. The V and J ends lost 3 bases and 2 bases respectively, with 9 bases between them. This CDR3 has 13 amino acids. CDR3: CASSSFQTYEQYF. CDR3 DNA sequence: TGTGCCAGCAGCTCATTTCAAACCTACGAGCAGTACTTC.

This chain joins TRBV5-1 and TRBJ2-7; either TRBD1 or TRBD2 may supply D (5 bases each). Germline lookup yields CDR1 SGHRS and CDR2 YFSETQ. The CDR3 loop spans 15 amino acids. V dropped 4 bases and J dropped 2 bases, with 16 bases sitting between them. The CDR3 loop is CASSTTGDLPYEQYF. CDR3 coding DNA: TGCGCCAGCAGCACCACCGGGGACCTGCCCTACGAGCAGTACTTC.

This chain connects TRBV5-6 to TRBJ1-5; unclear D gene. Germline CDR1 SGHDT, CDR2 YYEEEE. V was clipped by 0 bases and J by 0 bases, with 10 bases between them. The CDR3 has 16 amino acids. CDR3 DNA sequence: TGTGCCAGCAGCTTGGCCCCGGGGAATAGCAATCAGCCCCAGCATTTT. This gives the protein CASSLAPGNSNQPQHF.

CDR3 residues: CASSQETHMNTEAFF. In DNA, the CDR3 is TGCGCCAGCAGCCAAGAGACCCACATGAACACTGAAGCTTTCTTT. The chain uses TRBV4-3 and TRBJ1-1; no firm D call. Trimming cost V 0 bases and J 0 bases, with 8 bases left between them. Germline values: CDR1 LGHNA, CDR2 YSLEER. The CDR3 is 15 amino acids.

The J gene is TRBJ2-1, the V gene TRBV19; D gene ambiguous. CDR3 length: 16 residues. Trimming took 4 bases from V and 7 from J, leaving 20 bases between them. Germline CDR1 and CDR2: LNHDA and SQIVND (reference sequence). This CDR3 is CASSKMQARVRNEQFF. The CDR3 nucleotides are TGTGCCAGTAGTAAGATGCAGGCAAGGGTTCGGAATGAGCAGTTCTTC.

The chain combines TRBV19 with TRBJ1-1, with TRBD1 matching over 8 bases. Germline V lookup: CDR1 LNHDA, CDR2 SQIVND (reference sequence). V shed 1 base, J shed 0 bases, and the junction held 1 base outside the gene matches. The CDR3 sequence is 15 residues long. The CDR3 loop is CASSIGTGMNTEAFF. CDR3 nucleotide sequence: TGTGCCAGTAGTATAGGGACAGGGATGAACACTGAAGCTTTCTTT.

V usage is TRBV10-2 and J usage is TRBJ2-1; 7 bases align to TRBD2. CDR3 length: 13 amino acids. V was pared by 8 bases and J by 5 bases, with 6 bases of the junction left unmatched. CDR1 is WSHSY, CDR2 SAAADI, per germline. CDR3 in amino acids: CASCWSGDNEQFF. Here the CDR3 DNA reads TGCGCCAGCTGCTGGAGCGGGGACAATGAGCAGTTCTTC.

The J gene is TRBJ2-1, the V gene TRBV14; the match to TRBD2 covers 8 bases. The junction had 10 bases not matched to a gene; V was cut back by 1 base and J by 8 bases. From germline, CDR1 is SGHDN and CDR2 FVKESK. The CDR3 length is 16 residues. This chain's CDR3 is CASSQGFAGGIHEQFF. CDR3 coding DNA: TGTGCCAGCAGCCAAGGATTCGCGGGAGGAATCCATGAGCAGTTCTTC.

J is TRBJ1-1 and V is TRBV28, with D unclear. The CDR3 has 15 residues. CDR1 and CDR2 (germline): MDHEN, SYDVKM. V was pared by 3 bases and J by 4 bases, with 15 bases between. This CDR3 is CASSFEVPKSTEAFF. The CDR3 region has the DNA TGTGCCAGCAGTTTTGAGGTTCCTAAAAGCACTGAAGCTTTCTTT. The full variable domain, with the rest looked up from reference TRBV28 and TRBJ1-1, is DVKVTQSSRYLVKRTGEKVFLECVQDMDHENMFWYRQDPGLGLRLIYFSYDVKMKEKGDIPEGYSVSREKKERFSLILESASTNQTSMYLCASSFEVPKSTEAFFGQGTRLTVV.

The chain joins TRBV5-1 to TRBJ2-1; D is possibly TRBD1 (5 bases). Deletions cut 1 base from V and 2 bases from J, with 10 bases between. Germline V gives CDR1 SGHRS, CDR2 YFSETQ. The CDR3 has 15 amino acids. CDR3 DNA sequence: TGCGCCAGCAGCTTGCCGCAGGGCCCCTACAATGAGCAGTTCTTC. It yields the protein CASSLPQGPYNEQFF.

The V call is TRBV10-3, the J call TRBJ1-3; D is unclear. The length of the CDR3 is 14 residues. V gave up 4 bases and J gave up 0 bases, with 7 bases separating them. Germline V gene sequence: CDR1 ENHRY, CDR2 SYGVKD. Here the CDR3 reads CAISAAGSGNTIYF. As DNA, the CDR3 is TGTGCCATCAGTGCGGCAGGCTCTGGAAACACCATATATTTT.

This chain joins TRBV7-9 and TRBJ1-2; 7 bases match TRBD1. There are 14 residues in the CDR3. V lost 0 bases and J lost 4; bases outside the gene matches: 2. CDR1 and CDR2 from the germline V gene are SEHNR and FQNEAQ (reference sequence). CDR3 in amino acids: CASSLAGGSYGYTF. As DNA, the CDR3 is TGTGCCAGCAGCTTAGCAGGGGGCAGCTATGGCTACACCTTC.

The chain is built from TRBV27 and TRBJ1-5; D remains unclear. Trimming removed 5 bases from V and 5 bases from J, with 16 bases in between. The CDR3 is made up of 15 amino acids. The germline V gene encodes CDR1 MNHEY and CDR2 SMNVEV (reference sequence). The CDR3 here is CASSPNILTDQPQHF. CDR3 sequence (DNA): TGTGCCAGCAGTCCCAATATACTCACGGATCAGCCCCAGCATTTT.